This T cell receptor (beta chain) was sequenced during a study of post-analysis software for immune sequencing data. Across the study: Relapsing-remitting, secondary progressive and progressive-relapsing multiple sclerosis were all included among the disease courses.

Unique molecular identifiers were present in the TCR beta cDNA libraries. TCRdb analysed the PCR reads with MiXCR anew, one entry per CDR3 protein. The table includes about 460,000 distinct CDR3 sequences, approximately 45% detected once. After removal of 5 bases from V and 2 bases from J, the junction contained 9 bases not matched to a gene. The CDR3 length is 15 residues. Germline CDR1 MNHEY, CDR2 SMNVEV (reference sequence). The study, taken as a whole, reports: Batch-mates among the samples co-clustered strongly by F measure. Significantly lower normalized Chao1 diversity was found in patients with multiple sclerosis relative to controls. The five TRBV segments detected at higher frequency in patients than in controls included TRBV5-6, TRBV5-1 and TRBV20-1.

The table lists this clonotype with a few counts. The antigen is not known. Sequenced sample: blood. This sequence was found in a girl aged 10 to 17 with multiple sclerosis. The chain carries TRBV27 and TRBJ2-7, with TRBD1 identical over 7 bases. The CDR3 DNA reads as TGTGCCAGCAGTGGTACAGGGGAGTCTCCCTACGAGCAGTACTTC. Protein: CASSGTGESPYEQYF.